The sequence of this T cell receptor beta chain was determined in a study of blood T cells in healthy people across ages. Study-level results: As naive T cell percentage varied, TCR beta diversity correlated strongly with it.

Trimming cost V 2 bases and J 7 bases; bases outside gene matches: 11. The CDR3 is made up of 16 amino acids. CDR1 and CDR2 from the germline V gene are SNHLY and FYNNEI. Comments on this clonotype: Its antigen is as yet unknown.

The sample providers were healthy Caucasian people from Russia, aged roughly 6 to 95. Next came a second PCR, run for roughly 6 to 11 cycles, which used a sample-barcoded 5' primer along with a J-beta primer mix. A minimum of 2.5 million CDR3-containing paired-end reads was obtained for each sample. Each CDR3 protein is one row after TCRdb ran MiXCR on the 5' RACE reads. The data contain roughly 2 million distinct CDR3 sequences, roughly 52% of them singletons. The genes are TRBV2 and TRBJ2-7; 10 nucleotides line up with TRBD1. Sequenced sample: blood. This sequence was found in a middle-aged woman in good health. Here the CDR3 DNA reads TGTGCCAGCAGTGAATTACGGGACAGGGGTTTCGATGAGCAGTACTTC. It encodes CASSELRDRGFDEQYF. The full variable domain, completed using reference TRBV2 and TRBJ2-7, is EPEVTQTPSHQVTQMGQEVILRCVPISNHLYFYWYRQILGQKVEFLVSFYNNEISEKSEIFDDQFSVERPDGSNFTLKIRSTKLEDSAMYFCASSELRDRGFDEQYFGPGTRLTVT.